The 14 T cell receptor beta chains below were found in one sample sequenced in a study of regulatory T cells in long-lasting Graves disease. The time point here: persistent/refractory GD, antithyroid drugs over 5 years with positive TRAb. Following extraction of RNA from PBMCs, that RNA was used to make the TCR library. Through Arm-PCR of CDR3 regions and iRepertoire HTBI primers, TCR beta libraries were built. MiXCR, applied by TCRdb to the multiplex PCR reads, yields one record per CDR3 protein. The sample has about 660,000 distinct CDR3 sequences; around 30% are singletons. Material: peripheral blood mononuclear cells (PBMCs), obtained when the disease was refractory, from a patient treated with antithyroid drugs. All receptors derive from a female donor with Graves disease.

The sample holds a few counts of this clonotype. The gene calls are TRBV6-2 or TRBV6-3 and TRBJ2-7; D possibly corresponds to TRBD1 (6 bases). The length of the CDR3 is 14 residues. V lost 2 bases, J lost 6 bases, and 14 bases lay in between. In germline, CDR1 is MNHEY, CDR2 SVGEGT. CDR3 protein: CASSYRAGVGEQYF. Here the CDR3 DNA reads TGTGCCAGCAGTTACAGGGCAGGGGTGGGCGAGCAGTACTTC.

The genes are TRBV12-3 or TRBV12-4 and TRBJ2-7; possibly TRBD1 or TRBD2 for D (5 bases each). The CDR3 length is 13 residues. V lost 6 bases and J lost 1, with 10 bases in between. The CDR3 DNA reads TGTGCCAGCAGACCGGGACGGTCCTACGAGCAGTACTTC. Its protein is CASRPGRSYEQYF.

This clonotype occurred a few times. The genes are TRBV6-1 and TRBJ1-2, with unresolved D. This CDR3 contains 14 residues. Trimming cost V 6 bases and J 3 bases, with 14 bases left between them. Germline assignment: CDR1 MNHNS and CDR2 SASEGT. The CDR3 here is CASRAGYSHYGYTF. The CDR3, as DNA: TGTGCCAGCAGGGCAGGTTACTCCCACTATGGCTACACCTTC.

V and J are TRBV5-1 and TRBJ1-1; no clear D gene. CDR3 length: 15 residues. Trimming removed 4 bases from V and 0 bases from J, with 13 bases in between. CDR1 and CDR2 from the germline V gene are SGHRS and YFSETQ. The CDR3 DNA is TGCGCCAGCAGCAGAATACGAGACCTGAACACTGAAGCTTTCTTT. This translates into CASSRIRDLNTEAFF.

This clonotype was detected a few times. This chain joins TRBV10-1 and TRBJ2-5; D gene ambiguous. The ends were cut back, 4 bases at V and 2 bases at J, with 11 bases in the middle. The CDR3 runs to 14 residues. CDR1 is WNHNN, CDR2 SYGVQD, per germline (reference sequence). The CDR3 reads CASSAGSVQETQYF. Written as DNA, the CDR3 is TGCGCCAGCAGTGCCGGGTCAGTTCAAGAGACCCAGTACTTC.

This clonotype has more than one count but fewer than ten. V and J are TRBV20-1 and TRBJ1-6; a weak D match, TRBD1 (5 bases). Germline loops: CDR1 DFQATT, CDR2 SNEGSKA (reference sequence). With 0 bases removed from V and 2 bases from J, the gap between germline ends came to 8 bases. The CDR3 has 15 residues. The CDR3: CSARDDRTYNSPLHF. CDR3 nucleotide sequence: TGCAGTGCTAGAGATGACAGAACCTATAATTCACCCCTCCACTTT.

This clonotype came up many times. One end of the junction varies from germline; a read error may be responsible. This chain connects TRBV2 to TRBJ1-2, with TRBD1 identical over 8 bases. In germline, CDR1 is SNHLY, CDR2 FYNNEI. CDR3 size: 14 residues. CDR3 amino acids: CASRDRAYYYGYTF. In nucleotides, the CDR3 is TGTGCCAGCAGGGACAGGGCGTATTACTACGGCTACACCTTC.

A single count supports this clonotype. In nucleotides, the CDR3 is TGTGCTAGTGGTTTGTTGACCTCGGGAGAAGCTTTCTTT. Its protein is CASGLLTSGEAFF. The chain recombines TRBV12-5 with TRBJ1-1; D not resolved. Germline CDR1 is LGHNT and CDR2 is FRNRAP. Trimming shortened V by 2 bases and J by 8 bases, and 12 bases separated the two germline ends. The CDR3 has 13 amino acids.

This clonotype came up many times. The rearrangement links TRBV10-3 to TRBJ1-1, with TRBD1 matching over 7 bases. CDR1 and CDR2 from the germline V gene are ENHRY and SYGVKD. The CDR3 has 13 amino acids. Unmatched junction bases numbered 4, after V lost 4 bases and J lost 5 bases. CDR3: CAISGQGGTEAFF. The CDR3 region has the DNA TGTGCCATCAGTGGTCAGGGGGGGACTGAAGCTTTCTTT.

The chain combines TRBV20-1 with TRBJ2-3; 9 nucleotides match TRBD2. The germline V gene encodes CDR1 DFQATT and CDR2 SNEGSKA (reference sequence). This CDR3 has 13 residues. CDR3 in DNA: TGCAGCGGGGGGCGGGAGGGCGCAGATACGCAGTATTTT. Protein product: CSGGREGADTQYF.

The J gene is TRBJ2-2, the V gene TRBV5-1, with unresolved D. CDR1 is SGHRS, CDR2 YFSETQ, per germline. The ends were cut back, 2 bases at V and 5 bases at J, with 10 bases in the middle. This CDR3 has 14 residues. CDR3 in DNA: TGCGCCAGCAGCTTAGACCCCGGGACCGGGGAGCTGTTTTTT. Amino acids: CASSLDPGTGELFF. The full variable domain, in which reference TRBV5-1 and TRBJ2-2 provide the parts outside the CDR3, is KAGVTQTPRYLIKTRGQQVTLSCSPISGHRSVSWYQQTPGQGLQFLFEYFSETQRNKGNFPGRFSGRQFSNSRSEMNVSTLELGDSALYLCASSLDPGTGELFFGEGSRLTVL.

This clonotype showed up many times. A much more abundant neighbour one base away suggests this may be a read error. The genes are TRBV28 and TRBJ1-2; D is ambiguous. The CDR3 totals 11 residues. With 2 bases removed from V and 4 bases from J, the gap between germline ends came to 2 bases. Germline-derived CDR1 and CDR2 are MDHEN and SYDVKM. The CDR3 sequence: CASSLTYGYTF. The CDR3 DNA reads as TGTGCCAGCAGTTTAACCTATGGCTACACCTTC.

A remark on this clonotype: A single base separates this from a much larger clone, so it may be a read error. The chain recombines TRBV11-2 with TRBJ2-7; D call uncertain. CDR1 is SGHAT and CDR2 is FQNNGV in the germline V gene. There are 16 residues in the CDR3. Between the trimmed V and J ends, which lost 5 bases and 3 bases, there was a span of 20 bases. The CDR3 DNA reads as TGTGCCAGCAGCACTCTCCGGAGAGACGAGATCTACGAGCAGTACTTC. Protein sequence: CASSTLRRDEIYEQYF.

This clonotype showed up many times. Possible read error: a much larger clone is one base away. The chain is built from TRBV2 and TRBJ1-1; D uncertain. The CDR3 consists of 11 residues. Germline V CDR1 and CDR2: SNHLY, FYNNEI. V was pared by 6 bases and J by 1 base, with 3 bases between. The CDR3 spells CASRPNTEAFF. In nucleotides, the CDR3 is TGTGCCAGCAGGCCGAACACTGAAGCTTTCTTT.